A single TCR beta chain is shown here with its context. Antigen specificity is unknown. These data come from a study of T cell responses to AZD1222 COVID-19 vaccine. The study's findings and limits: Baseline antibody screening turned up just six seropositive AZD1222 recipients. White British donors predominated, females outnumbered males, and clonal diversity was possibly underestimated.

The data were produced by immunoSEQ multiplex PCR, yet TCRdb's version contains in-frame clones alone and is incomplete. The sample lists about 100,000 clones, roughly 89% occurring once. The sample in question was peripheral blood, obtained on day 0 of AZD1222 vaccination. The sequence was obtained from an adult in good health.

The CDR3 DNA sequence: TGTGCCAGCAGCTTAGAGGCAGCTCGACCAGTAAACTATGGCTACACCTTC. Translation gives CASSLEAARPVNYGYTF. The genes are TRBV7-8 and TRBJ1-2; unclear D gene. The germline V and J ends were trimmed by 1 base and 2 bases, with 17 bases remaining between them. Per germline, CDR1 SGHVS and CDR2 FQNEAQ. CDR3 length: 17 residues.